This passage covers 30 T cell receptor beta chains from one sample sequenced in a study of T cells in Graves' hyperthyroidism and ophthalmopathy. RNA transcripts provided the source from which TCR beta CDR3 regions were amplified. The primer set for the first-round RT-PCR of the TCR CDR3 was HTBI. TCRdb ran MiXCR on the multiplex PCR reads and lists one entry per CDR3 protein. This sample has 150,000 or so distinct CDR3 sequences, with roughly a fifth found just once. Input material: blood. The receptors were gathered from a woman aged 45 to 65 with Graves' hyperthyroidism that later progressed to Graves' ophthalmopathy.

This clonotype was detected only a few times. V gene TRBV14 combines with J gene TRBJ2-1; 12 bases are a match to TRBD2. Germline values: CDR1 SGHDN, CDR2 FVKESK. V dropped 4 bases and J dropped 1; count of bases not matched to a gene: 8. The CDR3 spans 18 residues. Here the CDR3 reads CASSPLTSGSLSYNEQFF. DNA for the CDR3: TGTGCCAGCAGCCCCCTGACTAGCGGGAGTTTATCCTACAATGAGCAGTTCTTC.

The rearrangement links TRBV29-1 to TRBJ1-2; perhaps TRBD1 as D (5 bases). The CDR3 is 14 residues long. V was pared by 3 bases and J by 5 bases, with 16 bases between. Germline V gives CDR1 SQVTM, CDR2 ANQGSEA. CDR3: CSVENQGGGYGYTF. The CDR3 nucleotides read TGCAGCGTTGAGAACCAGGGTGGGGGGTATGGCTACACCTTC.

This clonotype was recorded many times. CDR3 in amino acids: CASSQGGGGTDTQYF. CDR3 DNA sequence: TGTGCCAGCAGCCAAGGAGGAGGGGGCACAGATACGCAGTATTTT. This chain links TRBV3-1 with TRBJ2-3; D is perhaps TRBD2 (6 bases). The length of the CDR3 is 15 residues. Trimming removed 1 base at V and 1 base at J, with 9 bases between. Germline lookup yields CDR1 LGHDT and CDR2 YNNKEL (reference sequence).

The chain uses TRBV4-1 and TRBJ2-7; 14 nucleotides match TRBD2. V lost 3 bases, J lost 5 bases, and 3 bases stayed unmatched. CDR1 and CDR2 (germline): MGHRA, YSYEKL. CDR3 size: 15 residues. The CDR3 reads CASSQGLAGVHEQYF. Here the CDR3 DNA reads TGCGCCAGCAGCCAGGGACTAGCGGGAGTCCACGAGCAGTACTTC.

This clonotype was seen ten or more times. This chain connects TRBV20-1 to TRBJ2-7; 12 bases are a match to TRBD2. The CDR3 is made up of 12 amino acids. The ends lost 7 bases at V and 2 bases at J; junction bases unmatched: 0. Looked up from germline, CDR1 is DFQATT and CDR2 is SNEGSKA (reference sequence). The chain's CDR3 is CSGTSGAYEQYF. CDR3 DNA: TGCAGTGGGACTAGCGGGGCCTACGAGCAGTACTTC.

The rearrangement links TRBV18 to TRBJ1-5; no clear D. Trimming shortened V by 3 bases and J by 0 bases, and 9 bases separated the two germline ends. CDR1 and CDR2 (germline): KGHSH, LQKENI. The CDR3 runs to 15 residues. The CDR3 reads CASSPLGNSNQPQHF. The CDR3 DNA follows: TGTGCCAGCTCACCGCTAGGAAATAGCAATCAGCCCCAGCATTTT.

This clonotype was counted at least ten times. This sequence joins TRBV5-1 and TRBJ2-2, with 9 nucleotides matching TRBD1. The V gene end was trimmed by 7 bases and the J gene end by 2 bases; junction bases not matched to a gene: 9. The germline V gene encodes CDR1 SGHRS and CDR2 YFSETQ. The CDR3 has 16 amino acids. CDR3 in amino acids: CASSIRDRVNTGELFF. The CDR3 coding sequence is TGCGCCAGCTCAATCCGGGACAGGGTTAACACCGGGGAGCTGTTTTTT.

This clonotype was counted at least ten times. V usage is TRBV6-1 and J usage is TRBJ2-2; D unresolved. Per the germline V gene, CDR1 is MNHNS and CDR2 is SASEGT. The CDR3 runs 13 residues. Trimming pared 5 bases from V and 3 bases from J, leaving 7 bases between. CDR3 in amino acids: CASSYQDTGELFF. DNA of the CDR3: TGTGCCAGCAGTTATCAGGACACCGGGGAGCTGTTTTTT.

This clonotype was detected ten times or more. V is TRBV11-2 and J is TRBJ2-3; TRBD2 matches at 14 bases. The CDR3 consists of 15 residues. CDR1 and CDR2 from the germline V gene are SGHAT and FQNNGV. The junction had 4 bases not matched to a gene; V was cut back by 0 bases and J by 11 bases. The CDR3 reads CASSLEGTSGSWQYF. CDR3 sequence (DNA): TGTGCCAGCAGCTTAGAAGGGACTAGCGGGAGTTGGCAGTATTTT.

As for this clonotype: A much larger clone is a single base away; this may be a read error. The chain employs TRBV3-1 and TRBJ1-4; maybe TRBD1 (6 bases). Germline loops: CDR1 LGHDT, CDR2 YNNKEL (reference sequence). The CDR3 is made up of 14 amino acids. The chain's CDR3 is CAGSPRGGWEKLFF. The CDR3 DNA is TGTGCCGGCAGCCCGAGAGGGGGTTGGGAAAAACTGTTTTTT.

The chain links TRBV7-9 to TRBJ1-1; 7 nucleotides align to TRBD1. J gave up 0 bases and V 5 bases, and 9 bases lay outside the gene matches. The germline V gene encodes CDR1 SEHNR and CDR2 FQNEAQ (reference sequence). The CDR3 has 16 residues. The CDR3 loop is CASSPGTAILNTEAFF. CDR3 DNA: TGTGCCAGCAGCCCAGGGACAGCAATATTGAACACTGAAGCTTTCTTT.

The CDR3, as DNA: TGTGCCAGCAGCCTCCGAGCGCGAAACATTCAGTACTTC. It translates to CASSLRARNIQYF. V and J are TRBV7-2 and TRBJ2-4; D gene unclear. Germline V CDR1 and CDR2: SGHTA, FQGNSA. The CDR3 runs 13 residues. Deletions cut 5 bases from V and 6 bases from J, with 11 bases between.

The chain is built from TRBV6-1 and TRBJ2-5, with 8 positions matching TRBD1. CDR3 length: 15 residues. Trimming took 7 bases from V and 0 from J; bases not matched to a gene: 7. Germline V gene sequence: CDR1 MNHNS, CDR2 SASEGT. CDR3 amino acids: CASTVTGAYQETQYF. CDR3 bases: TGTGCCAGCACAGTGACAGGGGCCTACCAAGAGACCCAGTACTTC.

The chain recombines TRBV28 with TRBJ1-5; possibly TRBD1 for D (5 bases). The germline V gene has CDR1 MDHEN and CDR2 SYDVKM. The CDR3 is 16 amino acids. Trimming left V 7 bases short and J 2 bases short, with 18 bases between. The CDR3 is CASKLGGGQGNQPQHF. Written as DNA, the CDR3 is TGTGCCAGCAAATTGGGGGGAGGGCAGGGCAATCAGCCCCAGCATTTT. Together with reference TRBV28 and TRBJ1-5, the CDR3 gives the full variable domain: DVKVTQSSRYLVKRTGEKVFLECVQDMDHENMFWYRQDPGLGLRLIYFSYDVKMKEKGDIPEGYSVSREKKERFSLILESASTNQTSMYLCASKLGGGQGNQPQHFGDGTRLSIL.

This rearrangement joins TRBV5-6 to TRBJ2-7; a possible D gene is TRBD2 (6 bases). CDR1 and CDR2 (germline): SGHDT, YYEEEE. The V gene lost 4 bases and the J gene lost 1 base, with 12 bases spanning the gap. The CDR3 extends over 14 amino acids. The CDR3 loop reads CASSRRERSYEQYF. The CDR3 DNA follows: TGTGCCAGCAGCCGCCGGGAGAGGTCCTACGAGCAGTACTTC.

This clonotype appeared many times. The chain combines TRBV3-1 with TRBJ2-7; 10 nucleotides agree with TRBD2. Germline V CDR1 and CDR2: LGHDT, YNNKEL (reference sequence). V was pared by 4 bases and J by 0 bases, with 3 bases of the junction left unmatched. CDR3 length: 15 amino acids. In nucleotides, the CDR3 is TGTGCCAGCAGCCCGGGACTAGCGAGCTCCTACGAGCAGTACTTC. Translation: CASSPGLASSYEQYF.

This clonotype was counted many times. V is TRBV20-1 and J is TRBJ2-7; D not certain. The CDR3 has 15 residues. The V gene lost 3 bases and the J gene lost 0 bases, with 15 bases spanning the gap. Germline V gives CDR1 DFQATT, CDR2 SNEGSKA (reference sequence). The CDR3 DNA reads as TGCAGTGCTAGGCCGGTTGGACGATCCTCCTACGAGCAGTACTTC. It is translated as CSARPVGRSSYEQYF.

The chain links TRBV28 to TRBJ1-1; TRBD1 aligns across 10 bases. There are 17 residues in the CDR3. Looked up from germline, CDR1 is MDHEN and CDR2 is SYDVKM. With 7 bases clipped from V and 1 base from J, the junction kept 12 bases outside the gene matches. The chain's CDR3 is CASITSLGQGGNTEAFF. DNA of the CDR3: TGTGCCAGCATTACTAGCCTCGGACAGGGGGGGAACACTGAAGCTTTCTTT.

This clonotype has a handful of counts. V is TRBV5-6 and J is TRBJ1-6; TRBD1 matches at 10 bases. In germline, CDR1 is SGHDT, CDR2 YYEEEE. The CDR3 contains 15 residues. With 1 base clipped from V and 9 bases from J, the junction kept 4 bases outside the gene matches. CDR3 sequence: CASSLIGTGVSPLHF. Written as DNA, the CDR3 is TGTGCCAGCAGCTTGATCGGGACAGGGGTTTCACCCCTCCACTTT.

This clonotype was counted many times. This sequence joins TRBV7-2 and TRBJ2-7; D uncertain. The CDR3 length is 12 residues. Germline assignment: CDR1 SGHTA and CDR2 FQGNSA. Trimming cost V 3 bases and J 5 bases, with 8 bases left between them. In DNA, the CDR3 is TGTGCCAGCAGCTTTCGGCCCCACGAGCAGTACTTC. Translation: CASSFRPHEQYF. Looking up the rest from reference TRBV7-2 and TRBJ2-7 gives the full variable domain: GAGVSQSPSNKVTEKGKDVELRCDPISGHTALYWYRQSLGQGLEFLIYFQGNSAPDKSGLPSDRFSAERTGGSVSTLTIQRTQQEDSAVYLCASSFRPHEQYFGPGTRLTVT.

This clonotype was counted ten times or more. The chain links TRBV7-8 to TRBJ2-7; D is possibly TRBD1 or TRBD2 (5 bases each). Between the trimmed V and J ends, which lost 5 bases and 5 bases, there was a span of 19 bases. Germline V CDR1 and CDR2: SGHVS, FQNEAQ. The length of the CDR3 is 15 residues. CDR3 loop: CASSQGESHRNEQYF. The CDR3, as DNA: TGTGCCAGCAGCCAGGGAGAGTCTCATAGGAACGAGCAGTACTTC.

This clonotype was observed at least ten times. The chain has TRBV28 and TRBJ1-4, with 7 bases lining up with TRBD1. Trimming at V came to 6 bases and at J to 7 bases, leaving 5 bases not matched to a gene. The germline gives CDR1 MDHEN, CDR2 SYDVKM. This CDR3 spans 13 amino acids. Here the CDR3 reads CASSRGWSEKLFF. CDR3 DNA sequence: TGTGCCAGCAGCAGGGGGTGGAGTGAAAAACTGTTTTTT.

This clonotype has a count of ten or more. The CDR3 DNA reads as TGTGCCAGCAGCCAAGAAGGGACAGGGATATCTTGGGGCTATGGCTACACCTTC. Translation: CASSQEGTGISWGYGYTF. The chain recombines TRBV3-1 with TRBJ1-2; 9 nucleotides agree with TRBD1. The CDR3 is 18 amino acids. Trimming at V came to 0 bases and at J to 4 bases, leaving 12 bases not matched to a gene. Germline loops: CDR1 LGHDT, CDR2 YNNKEL (reference sequence).

The V call is TRBV12-3 or TRBV12-4, the J call TRBJ1-1, with D perhaps TRBD1 (6 bases). The CDR3 has 14 amino acids. V was pared by 5 bases and J by 4 bases, with 14 bases between. The CDR3 region is CASSRQGGFTEAFF. CDR3 bases: TGTGCCAGCAGTCGCCAAGGGGGGTTCACTGAAGCTTTCTTT.

This clonotype showed up just a few times. The rearrangement links TRBV6-1 to TRBJ2-3; TRBD2 matches at 10 bases. V shed 10 bases and J 0 bases; nucleotides not matched to a gene: 16. The V gene's germline CDR1 is MNHNS and CDR2 SASEGT. The CDR3 is 18 amino acids. CDR3 DNA sequence: TGTGCCACGCGGACTAGCGGAACAGGGCTGGCTAGCACAGATACGCAGTATTTT. It yields the protein CATRTSGTGLASTDTQYF.

The chain has TRBV6-2 or TRBV6-3 and TRBJ2-4; maybe TRBD2 (7 bases). In germline, CDR1 is MNHEY, CDR2 SVGEGT. This CDR3 has 21 residues. V lost 0 bases, J lost 7 bases, and 31 bases lay in between. The CDR3 spells CASSYSRGGVFGGRQLNIQYF. In DNA, the CDR3 is TGTGCCAGCAGTTACTCCCGAGGAGGGGTCTTCGGGGGGCGACAACTTAACATTCAGTACTTC.

This clonotype was recorded a few times. A junction boundary mismatches the germline segment, possibly from a read error. This sequence joins TRBV5-6 and TRBJ2-5; 10 nucleotides line up with TRBD1. The CDR3 runs 15 residues. Germline CDR1 is SGHDT and CDR2 is YYEEEE. CDR3 sequence reads: CASSLGQGNQETQYF. CDR3 DNA: TGTGCCAGCAGTTTGGGACAGGGGAACCAAGAGACCCAGTACTTC.

Remarks on this clonotype: The junction departs from the called germline gene at one end, perhaps through a read error. The chain recombines TRBV5-1 with TRBJ2-5; perhaps TRBD2 as D (5 bases). The CDR3 totals 16 residues. Per germline, CDR1 SGHRS and CDR2 YFSETQ. CDR3 amino acids: CASSLARVSDRETQYF. The DNA for the CDR3 is TGTGCCAGCAGCTTAGCGCGGGTTAGCGATCGGGAGACCCAGTACTTC.

This clonotype was seen at least ten times. V is TRBV6-1 and J is TRBJ2-7; 9 bases are a match to TRBD2. CDR3 length: 15 amino acids. J was trimmed by 1 base and V by 5 bases; bases with no gene match: 6. Germline V gives CDR1 MNHNS, CDR2 SASEGT. The DNA of the CDR3 is TGTGCCAGCAGTCCACTAGCGGGTACTTCCTACGAGCAGTACTTC. It specifies CASSPLAGTSYEQYF.

In this sample, this clonotype turned up many times. V and J are TRBV19 and TRBJ2-3; 13 nucleotides line up with TRBD2. The CDR3 runs to 18 residues. Per the germline V gene, CDR1 is LNHDA and CDR2 is SQIVND (reference sequence). J was trimmed by 4 bases and V by 4 bases; bases with no gene match: 11. The chain's CDR3 is CASSTNRLAGGFADTQYF. CDR3 DNA: TGTGCCAGTAGTACTAACCGACTAGCGGGAGGTTTTGCAGATACGCAGTATTTT.